These 6 T cell receptor beta chains originate from one sample sequenced in a study of identical twins. TCRdb used MiXCR to reprocess the 5' RACE reads, holding one entry per CDR3 protein. The top ten clones hold around 0.98% of a sample with hundreds of thousands of distinct CDR3 sequences, more than 6.5% of them seen once. Separately, the same data were catalogued under a study of yellow fever vaccine responses in identical twins.

The sample was PBMCs. The receptors stem from a woman aged 18-35 years in good health.

This clonotype was counted ten times or more. The chain joins TRBV7-6 to TRBJ2-3; D is unresolved. CDR1 SGHVS and CDR2 FNYEAQ come from the germline V gene. The CDR3 extends over 12 amino acids. With 4 bases removed from V and 3 bases from J, the gap between germline ends came to 5 bases. The CDR3 DNA reads TGTGCCAGCAGCTACCTAACAGATACGCAGTATTTT. Its translation: CASSYLTDTQYF.

This clonotype was observed a few times. One end of the junction fails to match germline, which may point to a read error. V and J are TRBV7-7 and TRBJ2-1, with 7 bases lining up with TRBD1. The CDR3 is 14 residues long. Germline-derived CDR1 and CDR2 are SSHAT and FNYEAQ (reference sequence). Written as DNA, the CDR3 is TGTGCTAGCAGCCCGGGGACAGACCACAATGAGCAGTTCTTC. Amino acids: CASSPGTDHNEQFF.

This clonotype was counted only a few times. The chain carries TRBV29-1 and TRBJ2-7; tentatively, D is TRBD2 (6 bases). CDR3 length: 13 amino acids. With 4 bases removed from V and 4 bases from J, the gap between germline ends came to 14 bases. Germline loops: CDR1 SQVTM, CDR2 ANQGSEA. In DNA, the CDR3 is TGCAGCGTTGTGGGAGGTGGTTTTTACGAGCAGTACTTC. This codes for CSVVGGGFYEQYF.

The genes are TRBV3-1 and TRBJ2-7; 9 bases are shared with TRBD2. The germline gives CDR1 LGHDT, CDR2 YNNKEL (reference sequence). The CDR3 consists of 16 residues. J lost 4 bases, V lost 2 bases, and 9 bases had no gene match. The CDR3 loop is CASSQSVAGGPYEQYF. CDR3 coding DNA: TGTGCCAGCAGCCAATCCGTGGCGGGGGGGCCGTACGAGCAGTACTTC.

This rearrangement joins TRBV7-9 to TRBJ2-7; D possibly corresponds to TRBD1 (5 bases). Between the trimmed V and J ends, which lost 5 bases and 3 bases, there was a span of 17 bases. CDR3 length: 15 amino acids. Germline V gene lookup returns CDR1 SEHNR and CDR2 FQNEAQ (reference sequence). CDR3 in DNA: TGTGCCAGCAGCCGCCAGGGTGCGTTGGACTACGAGCAGTACTTC. Residues: CASSRQGALDYEQYF.

This chain links TRBV5-1 with TRBJ2-7; 14 positions match TRBD2. The V gene end was trimmed by 4 bases and the J gene end by 7 bases; junction bases not matched to a gene: 10. The germline V gene has CDR1 SGHRS and CDR2 YFSETQ. There are 16 residues in the CDR3. Written as DNA, the CDR3 is TGCGCCAGCAGCCTGACTCCGGGACTAGCGGGGGTTGAGCAGTACTTC. Its protein product is CASSLTPGLAGVEQYF.